These 32 T cell receptor beta chains share one sample of origin, sequenced in a study of shared clonotypes between healthy human individuals. The table came from immunoSEQ multiplex PCR; TCRdb's copy has only in-frame clones and leaves some out. The sample consists of 2 million to 2.5 million clones, approximately 95% of them appearing once. Sequenced: naive CD4+ T cells from PBMCs. As for subset: CD45RA+ positively selected. These receptors all stem from a man aged 18 to 30 in good health. Some clones in this sample may be carry-over from other donors' samples.

The genes are TRBV11-3 and TRBJ2-3, with D tentatively TRBD2 (5 bases). Germline CDR1 SGHNT, CDR2 YENEEA. V was shortened by 5 bases and J by 6 bases, with 15 bases between the two germline ends. This CDR3 region has 14 residues. The DNA for the CDR3 is TGTGCCAGCAGCGAAACTAGGGCCAAGGATACGCAGTATTTT. Amino acid sequence: CASSETRAKDTQYF.

The rearrangement links TRBV19 to TRBJ1-1; tentative D call: TRBD1 (6 bases). Trimming left V 6 bases short and J 5 bases short, with 16 bases between. There are 14 residues in the CDR3. The germline V gene encodes CDR1 LNHDA and CDR2 SQIVND (reference sequence). In DNA form, the CDR3 reads TGTGCCAGTAGCCAACAGGGTATCGGGACTGAAGCTTTCTTT. Translated: CASSQQGIGTEAFF.

This sequence joins TRBV5-4 and TRBJ2-7; the match to TRBD2 covers 10 bases. Germline assignment: CDR1 SGHNT and CDR2 YYREEE (reference sequence). With 10 bases clipped from V and 5 bases from J, the junction kept 9 bases outside the gene matches. The CDR3 has 13 residues. CDR3 sequence: CASSGSWIDEQYF. The CDR3 bases are TGTGCCTCTAGCGGGAGTTGGATTGACGAGCAGTACTTC.

This clone was detected only once. The CDR3 bases are TGTGCCAGCAGTTTCGCACAGGGTTTCACTCAGCCCCAGCATTTT. Its protein is CASSFAQGFTQPQHF. V is TRBV28 and J is TRBJ1-5; D may be TRBD1 (6 bases). There are 15 residues in the CDR3. The V gene lost 3 bases and the J gene lost 6 bases, with 15 bases spanning the gap. CDR1 and CDR2 (germline): MDHEN, SYDVKM.

The rearrangement uses TRBV7-3 and TRBJ2-3; 12 nucleotides align to TRBD2. Germline CDR1 and CDR2: SGHTA and FQGTGA. The CDR3 has 17 residues. J lost 1 base, V lost 1 base, and 3 bases had no gene match. This CDR3 is CASSLRLAGVGTDTQYF. The CDR3 coding sequence is TGTGCCAGCAGCTTAAGACTAGCGGGAGTCGGCACAGATACGCAGTATTTT.

This clone was seen just once. V and J are TRBV27 and TRBJ2-3; 13 nucleotides line up with TRBD2. The CDR3 runs to 21 residues. Looked up from germline, CDR1 is MNHEY and CDR2 is SMNVEV (reference sequence). Trimming at V came to 8 bases and at J to 1 base, leaving 21 bases not matched to a gene. The CDR3 DNA reads as TGTGCCAGCCGAAGGTTTTCAAGGGCACTAGCGGGAGGGTTGGGCACAGATACGCAGTATTTT. Protein product: CASRRFSRALAGGLGTDTQYF.

The V gene is TRBV10-3, the J gene TRBJ2-6; TRBD1 or TRBD2 may be the D gene (5 bases each). Trimming took off 4 bases at V and 6 bases at J, with 10 bases between the two ends. The CDR3 has 14 residues. Per the germline V gene, CDR1 is ENHRY and CDR2 is SYGVKD. CDR3 coding DNA: TGTGCCATCAGTGGGACCGGGGCGGCCAACGTCCTGACTTTC. This gives the protein CAISGTGAANVLTF.

This chain links TRBV28 with TRBJ1-3; 10 bases align to TRBD1. Germline trimming cut 1 base from V and 4 bases from J; bases unmatched to any gene: 4. This CDR3 comprises 16 residues. In germline, CDR1 is MDHEN, CDR2 SYDVKM. The CDR3, as DNA: TGTGCCAGCAGTTTATCGGGACAGGGGTCAGGAAACACCATATATTTT. Amino acids: CASSLSGQGSGNTIYF.

Comment on this clone: Other DNA sequences in the sample encode the same CDR3. V and J are TRBV6-1 and TRBJ1-5; 8 positions agree with TRBD1. This CDR3 region has 16 residues. Germline lookup yields CDR1 MNHNS and CDR2 SASEGT. V shed 3 bases and J 0 bases; nucleotides not matched to a gene: 4. The CDR3 nucleotides are TGTGCCAGCAGTGAGCCAGGGGGCCTTAGCAATCAGCCCCAGCATTTT. Translation gives CASSEPGGLSNQPQHF.

A word on this clone: At the DNA level, this CDR3 is encoded by other sequences in the same sample as well. The chain employs TRBV18 and TRBJ2-5, with unresolved D. The CDR3 consists of 13 residues. Germline-derived CDR1 and CDR2 are KGHSH and LQKENI. Trimming took 2 bases from V and 4 from J, leaving 8 bases between them. The DNA of the CDR3 is TGTGCCAGCTCACCAAGCCAGAGAGAGACCCAGTACTTC. The encoded protein is CASSPSQRETQYF.

V usage is TRBV7-9 and J usage is TRBJ1-3; D unclear. Between the trimmed V and J ends, which lost 5 bases and 4 bases, there was a span of 6 bases. The V gene's germline CDR1 is SEHNR and CDR2 FQNEAQ (reference sequence). This CDR3 comprises 12 residues. CDR3 nucleotides: TGTGCCAGCAGCATAAAGGGAAACACCATATATTTT. Translated, it gives CASSIKGNTIYF.

The rearrangement links TRBV2 to TRBJ2-7; 7 nucleotides match TRBD1. The CDR3 is 14 amino acids. The ends lost 2 bases at V and 3 bases at J; junction bases unmatched: 4. Per germline, CDR1 SNHLY and CDR2 FYNNEI. CDR3 in amino acids: CASSEINRGYEQYF. The DNA for the CDR3 is TGTGCCAGCAGTGAAATTAACAGGGGCTACGAGCAGTACTTC.

The chain uses TRBV6-6 and TRBJ1-4; the match to TRBD1 covers 11 bases. The CDR3 covers 14 residues. Germline V gene data show CDR1 as MNHNY and CDR2 as SVGAGI (reference sequence). V lost 6 bases to trimming and J lost 6 bases; unmatched junction nucleotides: 3. The chain's CDR3 is CASRRTGGDEKLFF. The DNA for the CDR3 is TGTGCCAGCAGACGGACAGGGGGCGATGAAAAACTGTTTTTT.

The chain carries TRBV7-2 and TRBJ2-6; D is undetermined. Per germline, CDR1 SGHTA and CDR2 FQGNSA. The CDR3 contains 17 residues. V was pared by 4 bases and J by 0 bases, with 13 bases between. For the CDR3, the DNA is TGTGCCAGCAGCTCGGCTTCGGCCATCTCTGGGGCCAACGTCCTGACTTTC. Amino acid sequence: CASSSASAISGANVLTF.

This rearrangement joins TRBV28 to TRBJ1-1; D gene ambiguous. The germline V gene has CDR1 MDHEN and CDR2 SYDVKM. The CDR3 is made up of 14 amino acids. V was pared by 8 bases and J by 1 base, with 14 bases between. CDR3 bases: TGTGCCAGCCTACTCAGGAGAGGGAACACTGAAGCTTTCTTT. It specifies CASLLRRGNTEAFF.

This clone was counted once. The same CDR3 is also encoded by other DNA sequences in this sample. This chain links TRBV7-2 with TRBJ2-5; the D gene is possibly TRBD2 (5 bases). Germline CDR1 reads SGHTA; CDR2 reads FQGNSA. Trimming cost V 2 bases and J 5 bases, with 6 bases left between them. The length of the CDR3 is 12 residues. The CDR3 DNA is TGTGCCAGCAGCTTACAGCGGGAGACCCAGTACTTC. As protein: CASSLQRETQYF.

In its sample, this clone was seen once. The chain carries TRBV27 and TRBJ2-5, with 12 nucleotides matching TRBD1. Germline V lookup: CDR1 MNHEY, CDR2 SMNVEV (reference sequence). This CDR3 comprises 17 residues. The V gene end was trimmed by 8 bases and the J gene end by 5 bases; junction bases not matched to a gene: 15. In DNA form, the CDR3 reads TGTGCCAGCCGCGACCCGGGACAGGGGGCCCGGGGGGAGACCCAGTACTTC. This translates into CASRDPGQGARGETQYF.

The chain employs TRBV4-2 and TRBJ2-7; D not certain. This CDR3 is built from 14 residues. Germline CDR1 LGHNA, CDR2 YNFKEQ. The V end was cut by 1 base, the J end by 4 bases, with 11 bases between. The CDR3 region is CASSQGLLAYEQYF. For the CDR3, the DNA is TGTGCCAGCAGCCAAGGGCTTTTGGCTTACGAGCAGTACTTC.

This clone came up once. The rearrangement uses TRBV5-1 and TRBJ2-3; 8 bases agree with TRBD1. V lost 2 bases, J lost 8 bases, and 7 bases stayed unmatched. This CDR3 spans 14 amino acids. CDR1 is SGHRS, CDR2 YFSETQ, per germline. CDR3 protein: CASSLRTGRSTQYF. The CDR3 bases are TGCGCCAGCAGCTTAAGGACAGGGCGGTCTACGCAGTATTTT.

The chain links TRBV28 to TRBJ1-5, with D possibly being TRBD1 (5 bases). With 5 bases removed from V and 0 bases from J, the gap between germline ends came to 14 bases. The CDR3 covers 16 residues. CDR1 and CDR2 (germline): MDHEN, SYDVKM. CDR3 DNA sequence: TGTGCCAGCAGTGCCCGACAGTGGTATAGCAATCAGCCCCAGCATTTT. Translating gives CASSARQWYSNQPQHF.

Turning to this clone: In the same sample, other DNA sequences code for this CDR3. The CDR3 loop is CASSLGLAVQETQYF. In DNA form, the CDR3 reads TGTGCCAGCAGCTTGGGACTAGCGGTCCAAGAGACCCAGTACTTC. The rearrangement uses TRBV11-3 and TRBJ2-5; TRBD2 aligns across 11 bases. V was pared by 3 bases and J by 1 base, with 1 base of the junction left unmatched. The CDR3 contains 15 residues. Germline lookup yields CDR1 SGHNT and CDR2 YENEEA.

This clone came up once. The chain is built from TRBV28 and TRBJ2-1; 7 nucleotides agree with TRBD2. The length of the CDR3 is 16 residues. The trim removed 2 bases at V and 1 base at J, leaving 5 bases unmatched. Germline values: CDR1 MDHEN, CDR2 SYDVKM. CDR3 sequence (DNA): TGTGCCAGCAGTTTACCCTTAGCGGGTTCCTACAATGAGCAGTTCTTC. Residues: CASSLPLAGSYNEQFF.

This sequence joins TRBV10-3 and TRBJ2-3; D not certain. Trimming left V 3 bases short and J 6 bases short, with 4 bases between. The CDR3 spans 11 residues. Germline values: CDR1 ENHRY, CDR2 SYGVKD. In nucleotides, the CDR3 is TGTGCCATCAGTGACATGGATACGCAGTATTTT. It specifies CAISDMDTQYF.

In DNA, the CDR3 is TGTGCCAGCAGAGAACCAGGACAGGCAACCTACGAGCAGTACTTC. Translated, it gives CASREPGQATYEQYF. The J gene is TRBJ2-7, the V gene TRBV6-1; TRBD1 matches at 7 bases. Trimming removed 6 bases from V and 2 bases from J; junction bases left unmatched: 10. There are 15 residues in the CDR3. Looked up from germline, CDR1 is MNHNS and CDR2 is SASEGT.

This clone occurred once. The chain recombines TRBV5-1 with TRBJ2-3; D perhaps matches TRBD1 (5 bases). This CDR3 has 13 amino acids. Trimming took off 2 bases at V and 5 bases at J, with 9 bases between the two ends. Germline V gene lookup returns CDR1 SGHRS and CDR2 YFSETQ. Written as DNA, the CDR3 is TGCGCCAGCAGCTTAGGGGATGGAGATACGCAGTATTTT. It specifies CASSLGDGDTQYF.

This rearrangement joins TRBV20-1 to TRBJ2-5; D is unresolved. The germline V gene has CDR1 DFQATT and CDR2 SNEGSKA (reference sequence). Trimming shortened V by 6 bases and J by 2 bases, and 7 bases separated the two germline ends. The CDR3 has 11 amino acids. The CDR3 protein is CSAERQETQYF. The CDR3 nucleotides are TGCAGTGCCGAAAGGCAAGAGACCCAGTACTTC.

V usage is TRBV20-1 and J usage is TRBJ2-5; no definite D call. The CDR3 has 11 residues. The V gene's germline CDR1 is DFQATT and CDR2 SNEGSKA (reference sequence). V lost 7 bases, J lost 4 bases, and 10 bases lay in between. CDR3 in amino acids: CSGHVRETQYF. The DNA of the CDR3 is TGCAGTGGCCACGTTAGAGAGACCCAGTACTTC.

The chain carries TRBV4-3 and TRBJ2-5, with TRBD2 identical over 9 bases. The J call may be mistaken, given a closer DNA end match to TRBJ2-7. CDR1 and CDR2 (germline): LGHNA, YSLEER. The CDR3 has 15 residues. The CDR3 here is CASSQDAGGFYEQYF. The CDR3 DNA reads as TGCGCCAGCAGCCAAGATGCGGGAGGGTTCTACGAGCAGTACTTC.

V and J are TRBV4-1 and TRBJ2-5, with a tentative D call TRBD2 (6 bases). The DNA end favors TRBJ2-7, so the J call may be wrong. Germline V gene data show CDR1 as MGHRA and CDR2 as YSYEKL. The CDR3 sequence is 14 residues long. This CDR3 is CASSWPGLYYEQYF. In DNA form, the CDR3 reads TGCGCCAGCAGCTGGCCAGGACTATACTACGAGCAGTACTTC.

V is TRBV9 and J is TRBJ2-4; D gene unclear. Per the germline V gene, CDR1 is SGDLS and CDR2 is YYNGEE. The CDR3 totals 15 residues. Between the trimmed V and J ends, which lost 0 bases and 9 bases, there was a span of 16 bases. CDR3 DNA sequence: TGTGCCAGCAGCGTAGGGTCCGGACGCCAGAGCATTCAGTACTTC. Translated: CASSVGSGRQSIQYF. Variable domain in full (rest from reference TRBV9 and TRBJ2-4): DSGVTQTPKHLITATGQRVTLRCSPRSGDLSVYWYQQSLDQGLQFLIQYYNGEERAKGNILERFSAQQFPDLHSELNLSSLELGDSALYFCASSVGSGRQSIQYFGAGTRLSVL.

This chain joins TRBV27 and TRBJ2-4; 7 nucleotides match TRBD1. V gave up 1 base and J gave up 4 bases; unmatched junction bases: 7. The CDR3 totals 16 residues. Germline V gene sequence: CDR1 MNHEY, CDR2 SMNVEV (reference sequence). The CDR3 bases are TGTGCCAGCAGTTTATTCGCCGGGACAGCGAAAAACATTCAGTACTTC. It translates to CASSLFAGTAKNIQYF.

About this clone: Other nucleotide sequences from this sample produce the same CDR3. The CDR3, as DNA: TGCGCCAGCAGCTTGGCTTCCGGGAGCTCCTACGAGCAGTACTTC. It is translated as CASSLASGSSYEQYF. V and J are TRBV5-1 and TRBJ2-7; perhaps TRBD2 as D (6 bases). The length of the CDR3 is 15 residues. The germline V gene encodes CDR1 SGHRS and CDR2 YFSETQ. The V end lost 0 bases, the J end lost 0 bases, and 10 bases lay between the germline ends.